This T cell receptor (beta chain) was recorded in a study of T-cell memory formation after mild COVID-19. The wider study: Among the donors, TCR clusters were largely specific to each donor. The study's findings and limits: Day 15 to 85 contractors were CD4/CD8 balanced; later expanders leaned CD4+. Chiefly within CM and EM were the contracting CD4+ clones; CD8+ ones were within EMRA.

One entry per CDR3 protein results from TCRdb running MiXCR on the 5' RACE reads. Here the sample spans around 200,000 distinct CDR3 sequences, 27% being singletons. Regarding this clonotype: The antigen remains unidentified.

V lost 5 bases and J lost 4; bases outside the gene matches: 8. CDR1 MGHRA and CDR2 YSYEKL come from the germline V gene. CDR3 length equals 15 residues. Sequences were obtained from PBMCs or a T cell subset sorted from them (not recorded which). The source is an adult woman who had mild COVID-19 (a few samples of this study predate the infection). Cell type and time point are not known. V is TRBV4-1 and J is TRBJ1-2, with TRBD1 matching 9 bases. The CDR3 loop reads CASSKTGGASYGYTF. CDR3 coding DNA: TGCGCCAGCAGCAAAACAGGGGGCGCTTCCTATGGCTACACCTTC.